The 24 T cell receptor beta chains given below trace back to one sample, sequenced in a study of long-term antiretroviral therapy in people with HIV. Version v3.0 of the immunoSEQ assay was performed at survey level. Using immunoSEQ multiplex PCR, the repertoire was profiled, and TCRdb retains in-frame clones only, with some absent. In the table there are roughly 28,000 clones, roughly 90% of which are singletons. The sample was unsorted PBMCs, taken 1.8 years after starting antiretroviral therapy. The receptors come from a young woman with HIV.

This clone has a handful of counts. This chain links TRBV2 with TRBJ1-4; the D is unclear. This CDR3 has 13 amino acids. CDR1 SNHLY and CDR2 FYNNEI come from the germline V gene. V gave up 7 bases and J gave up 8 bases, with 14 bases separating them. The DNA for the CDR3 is TGTGCCAGCATACGTACTCCGGGGGAAAAACTGTTTTTT. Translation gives CASIRTPGEKLFF.

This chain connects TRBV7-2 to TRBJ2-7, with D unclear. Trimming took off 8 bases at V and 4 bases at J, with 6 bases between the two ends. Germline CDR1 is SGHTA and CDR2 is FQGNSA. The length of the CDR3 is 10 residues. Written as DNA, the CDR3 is TGTGCCAGCGGAGAATACGAGCAGTACTTC. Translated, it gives CASGEYEQYF.

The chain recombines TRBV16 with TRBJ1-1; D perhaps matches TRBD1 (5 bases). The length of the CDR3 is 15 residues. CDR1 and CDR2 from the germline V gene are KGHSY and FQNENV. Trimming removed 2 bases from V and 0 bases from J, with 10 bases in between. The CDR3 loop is CASSQGGMMNTEAFF. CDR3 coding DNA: TGTGCCAGCAGCCAAGGGGGGATGATGAACACTGAAGCTTTCTTT.

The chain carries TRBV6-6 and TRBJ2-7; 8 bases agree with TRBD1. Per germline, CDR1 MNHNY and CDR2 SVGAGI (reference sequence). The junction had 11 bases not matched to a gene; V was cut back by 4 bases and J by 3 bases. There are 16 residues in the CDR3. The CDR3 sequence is CASSSEEGTGGYEQYF. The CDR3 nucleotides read TGTGCCAGCAGTTCTGAAGAAGGGACAGGCGGCTACGAGCAGTACTTC.

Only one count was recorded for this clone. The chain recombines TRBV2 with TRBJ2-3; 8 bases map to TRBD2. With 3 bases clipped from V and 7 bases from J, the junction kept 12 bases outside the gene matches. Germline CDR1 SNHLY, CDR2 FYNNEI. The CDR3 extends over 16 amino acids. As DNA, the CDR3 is TGTGCCAGCAGTGAGGAGGGGACTAGGGTCCGGAATACGCAGTATTTT. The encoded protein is CASSEEGTRVRNTQYF.

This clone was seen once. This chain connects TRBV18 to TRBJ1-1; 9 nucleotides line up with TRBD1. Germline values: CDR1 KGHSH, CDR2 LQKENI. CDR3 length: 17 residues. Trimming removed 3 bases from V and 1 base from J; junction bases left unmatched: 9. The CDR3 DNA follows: TGTGCCAGCTCACCGATCCTGACGACAGGGGGGAACACTGAAGCTTTCTTT. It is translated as CASSPILTTGGNTEAFF.

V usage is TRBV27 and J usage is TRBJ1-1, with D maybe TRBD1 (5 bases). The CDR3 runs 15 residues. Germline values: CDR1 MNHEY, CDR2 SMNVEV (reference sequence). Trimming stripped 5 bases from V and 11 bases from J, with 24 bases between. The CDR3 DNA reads TGTGCCAGCAGTACGACGGGGGGTAGTGTAGGTTGGGCTTTCTTT. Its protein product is CASSTTGGSVGWAFF.

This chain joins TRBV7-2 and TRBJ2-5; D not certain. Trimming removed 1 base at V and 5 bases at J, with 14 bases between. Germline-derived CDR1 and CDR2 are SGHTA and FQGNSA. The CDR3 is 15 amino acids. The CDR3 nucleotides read TGTGCCAGCAGCTTAGGAGTACCCGCGTGGGAGACCCAGTACTTC. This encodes CASSLGVPAWETQYF.

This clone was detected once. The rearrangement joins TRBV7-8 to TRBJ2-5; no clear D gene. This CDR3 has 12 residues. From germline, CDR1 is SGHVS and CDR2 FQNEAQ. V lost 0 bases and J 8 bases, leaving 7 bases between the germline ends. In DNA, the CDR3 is TGTGCCAGCAGCTTAGCGGGGTCTACCCAGTACTTC. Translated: CASSLAGSTQYF.

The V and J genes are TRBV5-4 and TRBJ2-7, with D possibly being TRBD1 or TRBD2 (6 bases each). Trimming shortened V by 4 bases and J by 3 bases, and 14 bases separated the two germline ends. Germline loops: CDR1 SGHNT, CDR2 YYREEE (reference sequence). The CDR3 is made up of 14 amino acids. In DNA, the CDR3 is TGTGCCAGCAGCGCGGGACACGGGGGCTACGAGCAGTACTTC. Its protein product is CASSAGHGGYEQYF. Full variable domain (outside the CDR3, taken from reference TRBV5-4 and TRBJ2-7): ETGVTQSPTHLIKTRGQQVTLRCSSQSGHNTVSWYQQALGQGPQFIFQYYREEENGRGNFPPRFSGLQFPNYSSELNVNALELDDSALYLCASSAGHGGYEQYFGPGTRLTVT.

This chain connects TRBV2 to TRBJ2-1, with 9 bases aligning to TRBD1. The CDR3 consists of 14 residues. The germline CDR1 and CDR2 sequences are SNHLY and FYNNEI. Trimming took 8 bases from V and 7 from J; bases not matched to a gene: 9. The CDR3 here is CASLDWTGVNEQFF. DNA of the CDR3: TGTGCCAGCCTTGACTGGACAGGGGTTAATGAGCAGTTCTTC.

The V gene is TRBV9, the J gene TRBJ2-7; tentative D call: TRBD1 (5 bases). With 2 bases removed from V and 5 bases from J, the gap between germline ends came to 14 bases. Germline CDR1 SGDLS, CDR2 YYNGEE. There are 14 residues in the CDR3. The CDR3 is CASSVRALGDEQYF. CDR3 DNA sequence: TGTGCCAGCAGCGTCAGGGCATTAGGCGACGAGCAGTACTTC.

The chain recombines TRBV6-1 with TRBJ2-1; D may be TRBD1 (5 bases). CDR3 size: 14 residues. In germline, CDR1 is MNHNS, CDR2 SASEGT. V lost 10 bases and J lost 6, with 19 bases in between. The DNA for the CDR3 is TGTGCCATTCAAGGGGTCCGCTCGGGCAATGAGCAGTTCTTC. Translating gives CAIQGVRSGNEQFF.

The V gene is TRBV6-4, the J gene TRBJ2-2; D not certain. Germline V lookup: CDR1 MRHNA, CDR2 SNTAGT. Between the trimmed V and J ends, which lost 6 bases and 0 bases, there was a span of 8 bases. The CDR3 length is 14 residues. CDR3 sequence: CASSLETNTGELFF. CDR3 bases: TGTGCCAGCAGCCTTGAGACGAACACCGGGGAGCTGTTTTTT.

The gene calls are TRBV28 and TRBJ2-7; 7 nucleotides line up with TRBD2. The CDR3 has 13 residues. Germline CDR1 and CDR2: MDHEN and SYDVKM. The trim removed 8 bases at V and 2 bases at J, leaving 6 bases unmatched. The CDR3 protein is CASGNGLAYEQYF. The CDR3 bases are TGTGCCAGCGGAAATGGACTAGCCTACGAGCAGTACTTC.

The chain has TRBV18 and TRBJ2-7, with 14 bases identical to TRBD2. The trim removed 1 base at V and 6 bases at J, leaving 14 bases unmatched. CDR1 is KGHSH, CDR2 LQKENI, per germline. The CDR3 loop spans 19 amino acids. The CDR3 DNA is TGTGCCAGCTCACCACTGAGTCCCGGGACTAGCGGGAGTGGTTTCGAGCAGTACTTC. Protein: CASSPLSPGTSGSGFEQYF.

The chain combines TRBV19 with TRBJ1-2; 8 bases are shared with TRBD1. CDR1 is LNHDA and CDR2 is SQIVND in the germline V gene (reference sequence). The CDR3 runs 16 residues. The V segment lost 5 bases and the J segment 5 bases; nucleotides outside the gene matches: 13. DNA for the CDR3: TGTGCCAGTAGTTCGGGGGACAGGTCCTTCCTATATGGCTACACCTTC. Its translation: CASSSGDRSFLYGYTF. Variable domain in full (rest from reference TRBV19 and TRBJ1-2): DGGITQSPKYLFRKEGQNVTLSCEQNLNHDAMYWYRQDPGQGLRLIYYSQIVNDFQKGDIAEGYSVSREKKESFPLTVTSAQKNPTAFYLCASSSGDRSFLYGYTFGSGTRLTVV.

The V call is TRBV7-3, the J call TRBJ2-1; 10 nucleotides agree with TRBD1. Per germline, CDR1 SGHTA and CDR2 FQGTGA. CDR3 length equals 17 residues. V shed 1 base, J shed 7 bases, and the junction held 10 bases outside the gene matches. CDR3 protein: CASSLRRQGARGNEQFF. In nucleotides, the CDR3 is TGTGCCAGCAGCTTAAGGCGACAGGGGGCAAGGGGGAATGAGCAGTTCTTC. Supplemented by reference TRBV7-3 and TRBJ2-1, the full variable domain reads GAGVSQTPSNKVTEKGKYVELRCDPISGHTALYWYRQSLGQGPEFLIYFQGTGAADDSGLPNDRFFAVRPEGSVSTLKIQRTERGDSAVYLCASSLRRQGARGNEQFFGPGTRLTVL.

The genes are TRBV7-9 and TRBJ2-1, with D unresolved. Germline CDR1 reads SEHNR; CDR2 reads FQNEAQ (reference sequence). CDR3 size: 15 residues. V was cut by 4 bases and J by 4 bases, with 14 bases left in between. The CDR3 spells CASSSRTGLYNEQFF. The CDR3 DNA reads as TGTGCCAGCAGCTCCCGGACGGGCCTTTACAATGAGCAGTTCTTC.

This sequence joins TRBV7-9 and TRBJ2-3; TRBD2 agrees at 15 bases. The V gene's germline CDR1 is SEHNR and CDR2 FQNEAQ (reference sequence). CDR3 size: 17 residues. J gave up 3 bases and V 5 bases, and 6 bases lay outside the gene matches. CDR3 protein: CASSRTSGRAGTDTQYF. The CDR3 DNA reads TGTGCCAGCAGCCGGACTAGCGGGAGGGCCGGTACAGATACGCAGTATTTT.

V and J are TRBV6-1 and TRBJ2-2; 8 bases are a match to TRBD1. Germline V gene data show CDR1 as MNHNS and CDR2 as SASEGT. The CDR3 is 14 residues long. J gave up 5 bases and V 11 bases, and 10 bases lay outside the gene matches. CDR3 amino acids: CALVAGGVTGELFF. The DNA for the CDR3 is TGTGCCCTCGTGGCAGGGGGCGTTACCGGGGAGCTGTTTTTT.

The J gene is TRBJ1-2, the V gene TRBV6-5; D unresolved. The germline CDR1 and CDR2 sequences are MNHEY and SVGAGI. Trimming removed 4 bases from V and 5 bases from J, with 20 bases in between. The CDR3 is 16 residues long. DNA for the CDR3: TGTGCCAGCAGTTCTCTCCCCATCCCAACCGTTTATGGCTACACCTTC. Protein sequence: CASSSLPIPTVYGYTF.

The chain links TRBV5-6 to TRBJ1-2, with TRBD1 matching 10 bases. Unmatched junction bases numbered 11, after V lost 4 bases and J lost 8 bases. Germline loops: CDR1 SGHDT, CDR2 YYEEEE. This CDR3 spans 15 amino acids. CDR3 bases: TGTGCCAGCAGCACCGGGACAGGGGAGGTGGAAGGCTACACCTTC. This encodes CASSTGTGEVEGYTF.

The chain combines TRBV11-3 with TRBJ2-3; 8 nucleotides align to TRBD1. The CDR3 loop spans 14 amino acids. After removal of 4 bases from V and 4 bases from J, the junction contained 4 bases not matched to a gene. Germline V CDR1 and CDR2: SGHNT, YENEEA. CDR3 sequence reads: CASSSGQGPDTQYF. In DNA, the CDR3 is TGTGCCAGCAGCTCCGGACAGGGCCCAGATACGCAGTATTTT. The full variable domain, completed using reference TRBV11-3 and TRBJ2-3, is EAGVVQSPRYKIIEKKQPVAFWCNPISGHNTLYWYLQNLGQGPELLIRYENEEAVDDSQLPKDRFSAERLKGVDSTLKIQPAELGDSAVYLCASSSGQGPDTQYFGPGTRLTVL.